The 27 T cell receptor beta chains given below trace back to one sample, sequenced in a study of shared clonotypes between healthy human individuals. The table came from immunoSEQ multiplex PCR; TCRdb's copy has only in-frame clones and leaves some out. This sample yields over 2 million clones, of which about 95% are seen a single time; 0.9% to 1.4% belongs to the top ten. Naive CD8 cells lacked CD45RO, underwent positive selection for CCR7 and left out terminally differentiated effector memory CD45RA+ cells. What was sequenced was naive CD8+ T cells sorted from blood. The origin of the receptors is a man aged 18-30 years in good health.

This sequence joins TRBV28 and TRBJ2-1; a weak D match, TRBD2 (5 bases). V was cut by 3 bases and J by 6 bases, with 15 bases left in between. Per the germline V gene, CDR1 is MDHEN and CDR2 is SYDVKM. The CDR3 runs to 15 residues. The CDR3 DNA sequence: TGTGCCAGCAGTTTTCGGGATAATTTACGCAATGAGCAGTTCTTC. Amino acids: CASSFRDNLRNEQFF.

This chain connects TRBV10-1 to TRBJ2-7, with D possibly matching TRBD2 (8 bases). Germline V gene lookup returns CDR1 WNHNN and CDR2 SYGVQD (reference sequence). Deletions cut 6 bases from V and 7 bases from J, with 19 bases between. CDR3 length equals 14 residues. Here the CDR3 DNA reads TGCGCCAGCAGCCTCGGGAGGGCCAGGGGGGAGCAGTACTTC. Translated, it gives CASSLGRARGEQYF.

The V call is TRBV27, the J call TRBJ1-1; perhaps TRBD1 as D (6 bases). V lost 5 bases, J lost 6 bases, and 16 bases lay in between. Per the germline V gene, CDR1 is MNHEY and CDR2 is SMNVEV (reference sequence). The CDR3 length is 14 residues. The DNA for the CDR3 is TGTGCCAGCAGTCCCCTTAGACAGGCACCTGAAGCTTTCTTT. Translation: CASSPLRQAPEAFF.

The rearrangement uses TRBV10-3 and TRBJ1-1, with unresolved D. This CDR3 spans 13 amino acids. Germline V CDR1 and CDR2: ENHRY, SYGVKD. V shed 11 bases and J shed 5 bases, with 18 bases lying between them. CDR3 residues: CAHAGGSGTEAFF. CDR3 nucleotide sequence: TGTGCCCATGCGGGAGGGTCGGGGACTGAAGCTTTCTTT.

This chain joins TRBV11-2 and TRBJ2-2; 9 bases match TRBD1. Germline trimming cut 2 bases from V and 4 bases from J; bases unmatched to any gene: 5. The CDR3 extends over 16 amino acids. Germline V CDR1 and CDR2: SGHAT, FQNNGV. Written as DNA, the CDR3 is TGTGCCAGCAGCTTAATAACAGGGGGCGCCACCGGGGAGCTGTTTTTT. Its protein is CASSLITGGATGELFF.

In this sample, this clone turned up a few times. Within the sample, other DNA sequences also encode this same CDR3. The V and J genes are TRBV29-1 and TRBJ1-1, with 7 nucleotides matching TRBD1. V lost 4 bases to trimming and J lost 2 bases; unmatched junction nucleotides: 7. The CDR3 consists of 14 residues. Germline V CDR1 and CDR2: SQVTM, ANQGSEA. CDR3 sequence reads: CSVVPGTVNTEAFF. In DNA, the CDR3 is TGCAGCGTTGTGCCAGGGACAGTTAACACTGAAGCTTTCTTT.

The CDR3 DNA reads as TGTGCCAGCAGCTCTTACCTAGGAGTGGATACGCAGTATTTT. Translating it yields CASSSYLGVDTQYF. The chain joins TRBV7-6 to TRBJ2-3, with D unresolved. The CDR3 runs 14 residues. Germline loops: CDR1 SGHVS, CDR2 FNYEAQ. V shed 4 bases and J shed 6 bases, with 14 bases lying between them.

The DNA for the CDR3 is TGTGCCAGTAGTATAGATATAGAGTTCTACAATGAGCAGTTCTTC. Its protein is CASSIDIEFYNEQFF. This chain connects TRBV19 to TRBJ2-1; no clear D gene. Looked up from germline, CDR1 is LNHDA and CDR2 is SQIVND (reference sequence). V was clipped by 0 bases and J by 3 bases, with 9 bases between them. The CDR3 loop spans 15 amino acids.

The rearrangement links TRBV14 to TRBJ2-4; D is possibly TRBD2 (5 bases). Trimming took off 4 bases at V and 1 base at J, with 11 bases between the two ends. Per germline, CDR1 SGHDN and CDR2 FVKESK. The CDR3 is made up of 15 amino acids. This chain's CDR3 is CASSPHGGAKNIQYF. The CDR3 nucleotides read TGTGCCAGCAGCCCCCACGGCGGGGCCAAAAACATTCAGTACTTC.

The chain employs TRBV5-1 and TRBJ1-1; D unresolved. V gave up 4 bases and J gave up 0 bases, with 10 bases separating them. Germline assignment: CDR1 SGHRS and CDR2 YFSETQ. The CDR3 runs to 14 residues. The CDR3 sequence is CASSGGSLNTEAFF. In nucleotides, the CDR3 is TGCGCCAGCAGCGGAGGGTCCTTGAACACTGAAGCTTTCTTT. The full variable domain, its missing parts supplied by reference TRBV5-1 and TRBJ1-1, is KAGVTQTPRYLIKTRGQQVTLSCSPISGHRSVSWYQQTPGQGLQFLFEYFSETQRNKGNFPGRFSGRQFSNSRSEMNVSTLELGDSALYLCASSGGSLNTEAFFGQGTRLTVV.

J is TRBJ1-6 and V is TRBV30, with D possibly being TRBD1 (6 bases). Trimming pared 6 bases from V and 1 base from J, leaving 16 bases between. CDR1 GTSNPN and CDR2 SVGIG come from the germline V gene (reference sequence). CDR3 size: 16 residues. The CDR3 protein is CACRGQGRSYNSPLHF. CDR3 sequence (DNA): TGTGCCTGCCGCGGGCAGGGGCGGTCCTATAATTCACCCCTCCACTTT. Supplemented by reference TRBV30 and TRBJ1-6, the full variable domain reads SQTIHQWPATLVQPVGSPLSLECTVEGTSNPNLYWYRQAAGRGLQLLFYSVGIGQISSEVPQNLSASRPQDRQFILSSKKLLLSDSGFYLCACRGQGRSYNSPLHFGNGTRLTVT.

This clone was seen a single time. The CDR3 DNA follows: TGTGCCTGGAAACCCCAGGCTTATCTAGGTAGACAAGAGACCCAGTACTTC. Protein: CAWKPQAYLGRQETQYF. The chain recombines TRBV30 with TRBJ2-5; D is unclear. The V gene lost 4 bases and the J gene lost 2 bases, with 23 bases spanning the gap. In germline, CDR1 is GTSNPN, CDR2 SVGIG (reference sequence). CDR3 length: 17 residues.

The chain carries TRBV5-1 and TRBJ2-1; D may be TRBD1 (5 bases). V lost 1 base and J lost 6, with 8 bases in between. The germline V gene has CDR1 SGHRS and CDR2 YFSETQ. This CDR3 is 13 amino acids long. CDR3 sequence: CASSLRQFNEQFF. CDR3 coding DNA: TGCGCCAGCAGCTTGAGACAGTTCAATGAGCAGTTCTTC. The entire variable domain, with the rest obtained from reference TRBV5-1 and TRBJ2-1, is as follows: KAGVTQTPRYLIKTRGQQVTLSCSPISGHRSVSWYQQTPGQGLQFLFEYFSETQRNKGNFPGRFSGRQFSNSRSEMNVSTLELGDSALYLCASSLRQFNEQFFGPGTRLTVL.

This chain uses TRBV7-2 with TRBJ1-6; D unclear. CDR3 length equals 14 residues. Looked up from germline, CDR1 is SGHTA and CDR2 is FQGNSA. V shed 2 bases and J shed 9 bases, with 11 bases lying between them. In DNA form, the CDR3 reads TGTGCCAGCAGCTTACAGACGATGGGTTCACCCCTCCACTTT. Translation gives CASSLQTMGSPLHF.

Here the CDR3 reads CASSQGNRGLYNEQFF. The CDR3, as DNA: TGCGCCAGCAGCCAAGGGAACAGGGGCCTATACAATGAGCAGTTCTTC. The chain couples TRBV4-3 to TRBJ2-1; TRBD1 matches 7 bases. V trimming: 1 base; J trimming: 4 bases; junction bases outside the gene matches: 7. Germline CDR1 is LGHNA and CDR2 is YSLEER. CDR3 size: 16 residues.

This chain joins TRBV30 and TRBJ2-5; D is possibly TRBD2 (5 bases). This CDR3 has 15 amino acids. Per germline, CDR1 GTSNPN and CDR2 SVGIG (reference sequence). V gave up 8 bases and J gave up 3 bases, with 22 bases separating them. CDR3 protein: CAADNTPGREETQYF. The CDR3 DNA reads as TGTGCCGCGGATAATACCCCGGGAAGAGAAGAGACCCAGTACTTC.

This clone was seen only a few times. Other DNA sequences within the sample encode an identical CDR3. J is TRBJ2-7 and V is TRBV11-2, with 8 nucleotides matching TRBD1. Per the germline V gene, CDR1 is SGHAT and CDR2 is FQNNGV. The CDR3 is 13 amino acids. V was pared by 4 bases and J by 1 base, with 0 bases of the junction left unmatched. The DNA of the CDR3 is TGTGCCAGCAGCTACAGGGGGTCCTACGAGCAGTACTTC. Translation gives CASSYRGSYEQYF. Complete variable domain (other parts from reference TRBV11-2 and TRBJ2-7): EAGVAQSPRYKIIEKRQSVAFWCNPISGHATLYWYQQILGQGPKLLIQFQNNGVVDDSQLPKDRFSAERLKGVDSTLKIQPAKLEDSAVYLCASSYRGSYEQYFGPGTRLTVT.

This CDR3 reads CASSPTGAFSYEQYF. The CDR3 DNA is TGTGCCAGCAGTCCGACAGGGGCCTTCTCCTACGAGCAGTACTTC. The chain recombines TRBV6-1 with TRBJ2-7; 8 bases agree with TRBD1. CDR1 is MNHNS, CDR2 SASEGT, per germline. The V gene end was trimmed by 5 bases and the J gene end by 0 bases; junction bases not matched to a gene: 6. This CDR3 is built from 15 residues.

The CDR3 region is CAWIGGDNQFNEQFF. The CDR3 DNA sequence: TGTGCCTGGATAGGGGGTGACAACCAATTCAATGAGCAGTTCTTC. This chain connects TRBV30 to TRBJ2-1; maybe TRBD1 (6 bases). The CDR3 consists of 15 residues. Looked up from germline, CDR1 is GTSNPN and CDR2 is SVGIG (reference sequence). The V gene lost 4 bases and the J gene lost 6 bases, with 19 bases spanning the gap.

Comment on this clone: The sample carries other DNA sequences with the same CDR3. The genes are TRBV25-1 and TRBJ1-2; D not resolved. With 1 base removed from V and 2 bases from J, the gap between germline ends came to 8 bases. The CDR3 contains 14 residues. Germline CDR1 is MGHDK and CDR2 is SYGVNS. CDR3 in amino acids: CASSELGGNYGYTF. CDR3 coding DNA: TGTGCCAGCAGTGAATTGGGAGGGAACTATGGCTACACCTTC.

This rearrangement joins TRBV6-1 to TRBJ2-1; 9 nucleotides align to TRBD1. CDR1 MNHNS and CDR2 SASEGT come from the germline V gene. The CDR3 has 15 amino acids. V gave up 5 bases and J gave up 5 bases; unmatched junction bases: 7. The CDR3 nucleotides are TGTGCCAGCAGTAGCCGGGACAGGGATAACAATGAGCAGTTCTTC. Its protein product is CASSSRDRDNNEQFF.

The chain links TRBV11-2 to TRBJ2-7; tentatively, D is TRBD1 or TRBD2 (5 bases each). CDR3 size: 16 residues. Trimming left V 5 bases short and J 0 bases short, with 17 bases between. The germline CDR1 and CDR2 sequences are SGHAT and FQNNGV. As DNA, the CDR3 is TGTGCCAGCAGCCCGTTAAGGGGCGAGGGCTCCTACGAGCAGTACTTC. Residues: CASSPLRGEGSYEQYF.

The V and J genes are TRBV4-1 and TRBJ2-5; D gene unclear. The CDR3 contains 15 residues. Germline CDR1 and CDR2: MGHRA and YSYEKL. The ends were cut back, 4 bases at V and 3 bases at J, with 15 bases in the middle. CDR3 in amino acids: CASSLRLGGEETQYF. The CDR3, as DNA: TGCGCCAGCAGCCTGCGCTTGGGCGGTGAAGAGACCCAGTACTTC.

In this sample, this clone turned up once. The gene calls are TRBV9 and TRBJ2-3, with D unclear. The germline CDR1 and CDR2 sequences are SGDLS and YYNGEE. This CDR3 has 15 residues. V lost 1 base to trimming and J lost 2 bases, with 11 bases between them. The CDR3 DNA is TGTGCCAGCAGCGTATTTCTCTCCCTCACAGATACGCAGTATTTT. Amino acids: CASSVFLSLTDTQYF.

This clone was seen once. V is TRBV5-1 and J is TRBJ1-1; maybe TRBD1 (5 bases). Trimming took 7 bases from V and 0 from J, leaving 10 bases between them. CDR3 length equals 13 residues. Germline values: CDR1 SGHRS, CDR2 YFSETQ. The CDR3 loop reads CASGQGLNTEAFF. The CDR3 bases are TGCGCCAGCGGCCAGGGCCTGAACACTGAAGCTTTCTTT.

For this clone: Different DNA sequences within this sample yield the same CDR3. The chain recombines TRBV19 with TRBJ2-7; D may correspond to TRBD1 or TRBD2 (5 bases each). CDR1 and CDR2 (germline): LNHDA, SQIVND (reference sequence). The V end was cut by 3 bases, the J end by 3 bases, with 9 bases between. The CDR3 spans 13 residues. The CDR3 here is CASSIGTGYEQYF. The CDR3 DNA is TGTGCCAGTAGTATCGGGACGGGCTACGAGCAGTACTTC.

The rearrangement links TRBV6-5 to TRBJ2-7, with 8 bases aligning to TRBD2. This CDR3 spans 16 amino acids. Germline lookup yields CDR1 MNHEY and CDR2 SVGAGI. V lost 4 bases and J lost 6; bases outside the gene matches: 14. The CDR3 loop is CASSSRTGTRGFEQYF. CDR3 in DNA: TGTGCCAGCAGTTCGCGAACCGGGACTAGAGGATTCGAGCAGTACTTC.